One and the same sample provided the 32 T cell receptor beta chains below, sequenced in a study of beta chain features in type 1 diabetes. General study findings and limits: Researchers report that Type 1 diabetes patients had moderately but significantly shorter TCRB CDR3s across all four CD4+ subsets.

Expressed TCRB transcripts were sequenced because the isolated RNA had all been reverse transcribed beforehand. The table came from immunoSEQ multiplex PCR; TCRdb's copy has only in-frame clones and leaves some out. The data show hundreds of thousands of clones, around an eighth seen once. Their antigens remain unidentified. The sample comprised naive CD4+ T cells from blood. Source of these receptors: a man aged 18 to 30 with type 1 diabetes.

The V gene is TRBV15, the J gene TRBJ2-5; 8 nucleotides agree with TRBD2. Germline lookup yields CDR1 LNHNV and CDR2 YYDKDF (reference sequence). V lost 5 bases, J lost 5 bases, and 16 bases stayed unmatched. This CDR3 contains 17 residues. The CDR3 loop reads CATSGPGGGGLGETQYF. CDR3 nucleotide sequence: TGTGCCACCAGCGGCCCCGGAGGCGGGGGGCTGGGGGAGACCCAGTACTTC. Variable domain in full (rest from reference TRBV15 and TRBJ2-5): DAMVIQNPRYQVTQFGKPVTLSCSQTLNHNVMYWYQQKSSQAPKLLFHYYDKDFNNEADTPDNFQSRRPNTSFCFLDIRSPGLGDTAMYLCATSGPGGGGLGETQYFGPGTRLLVL.

The V gene is TRBV2, the J gene TRBJ2-7, with D hard to call. V dropped 4 bases and J dropped 5 bases, with 6 bases sitting between them. The germline V gene has CDR1 SNHLY and CDR2 FYNNEI. This CDR3 region has 11 residues. The CDR3 here is CASSGLNEQYF. DNA of the CDR3: TGTGCCAGCAGTGGGCTCAACGAGCAGTACTTC.

This clone was counted a few times. This chain joins TRBV4-1 and TRBJ1-5; tentative D call: TRBD1 (6 bases). The V end lost 1 base, the J end lost 7 bases, and 20 bases lay between the germline ends. The length of the CDR3 is 17 residues. Germline CDR1 is MGHRA and CDR2 is YSYEKL. CDR3 amino acids: CASSQGLPRGTRQPQHF. The CDR3 DNA reads as TGCGCCAGCAGCCAAGGATTACCCAGGGGAACACGACAGCCCCAGCATTTT.

The J gene is TRBJ2-2, the V gene TRBV5-1; tentative D call: TRBD1 (6 bases). The ends were cut back, 3 bases at V and 0 bases at J, with 9 bases in the middle. The CDR3 totals 15 residues. CDR1 SGHRS and CDR2 YFSETQ come from the germline V gene. The CDR3 protein is CASSSRGPNTGELFF. CDR3 DNA: TGCGCCAGCAGCTCCAGGGGTCCGAACACCGGGGAGCTGTTTTTT. Combining the CDR3 with reference TRBV5-1 and TRBJ2-2 gives the whole variable domain KAGVTQTPRYLIKTRGQQVTLSCSPISGHRSVSWYQQTPGQGLQFLFEYFSETQRNKGNFPGRFSGRQFSNSRSEMNVSTLELGDSALYLCASSSRGPNTGELFFGEGSRLTVL.

This clone was counted only a few times. Additional DNA sequences in this sample encode the identical CDR3. The chain employs TRBV15 and TRBJ2-5; D possibly corresponds to TRBD2 (6 bases). The CDR3 sequence is 13 residues long. The V gene lost 0 bases and the J gene lost 5 bases, with 7 bases spanning the gap. Germline lookup yields CDR1 LNHNV and CDR2 YYDKDF (reference sequence). The CDR3 reads CATSRDGRETQYF. The DNA of the CDR3 is TGTGCCACCAGCAGAGATGGGAGGGAGACCCAGTACTTC. The whole variable domain, remainder taken from reference TRBV15 and TRBJ2-5, is DAMVIQNPRYQVTQFGKPVTLSCSQTLNHNVMYWYQQKSSQAPKLLFHYYDKDFNNEADTPDNFQSRRPNTSFCFLDIRSPGLGDTAMYLCATSRDGRETQYFGPGTRLLVL.

In DNA, the CDR3 is TGCAGCGTCAGCACCGGGACAGGGGCCTACGAGCAGTACTTC. This codes for CSVSTGTGAYEQYF. The V call is TRBV29-1, the J call TRBJ2-7, with 10 nucleotides matching TRBD1. The CDR3 spans 14 residues. The germline V gene has CDR1 SQVTM and CDR2 ANQGSEA. Trimming removed 6 bases from V and 2 bases from J; junction bases left unmatched: 7.

This chain uses TRBV7-9 with TRBJ2-1, with TRBD2 matching 9 bases. The trim removed 2 bases at V and 7 bases at J, leaving 6 bases unmatched. CDR1 SEHNR and CDR2 FQNEAQ come from the germline V gene (reference sequence). CDR3 length: 15 residues. CDR3 sequence: CASSLTSGLGNEQFF. DNA for the CDR3: TGTGCCAGCAGCTTAACTAGCGGGCTTGGTAATGAGCAGTTCTTC.

This clone was detected a few times. The chain recombines TRBV9 with TRBJ1-2; 7 bases match TRBD1. Germline V gene sequence: CDR1 SGDLS, CDR2 YYNGEE. The V segment lost 4 bases and the J segment 7 bases; nucleotides outside the gene matches: 1. CDR3 length: 11 amino acids. CDR3 coding DNA: TGTGCCAGCAGCCCAGGGGGTGGCTACACCTTC. This gives the protein CASSPGGGYTF.

This clone was counted only a few times. V is TRBV7-3 and J is TRBJ2-3; D perhaps matches TRBD2 (5 bases). This CDR3 comprises 14 residues. Deletions cut 4 bases from V and 6 bases from J, with 14 bases between. The germline V gene encodes CDR1 SGHTA and CDR2 FQGTGA. The CDR3 DNA is TGTGCCAGCAGCTCGCCCGGAGGCCAGGATACGCAGTATTTT. Its protein is CASSSPGGQDTQYF.

This sequence joins TRBV19 and TRBJ1-1; 7 nucleotides agree with TRBD1. The CDR3 contains 14 residues. Germline-derived CDR1 and CDR2 are LNHDA and SQIVND (reference sequence). The junction had 10 bases not matched to a gene; V was cut back by 5 bases and J by 7 bases. The CDR3 DNA reads TGTGCCAGTAGTGCCCAGGGACAGCCTTATGAAGCTTTCTTT. Its protein product is CASSAQGQPYEAFF.

V and J are TRBV4-2 and TRBJ1-5; 12 nucleotides line up with TRBD1. The CDR3 spans 16 residues. With V trimmed by 3 bases and J by 5 bases, 5 bases remained unmatched. The germline CDR1 and CDR2 sequences are LGHNA and YNFKEQ. CDR3 sequence reads: CASSQGQGARDQPQHF. The CDR3 DNA is TGTGCCAGCAGCCAGGGACAGGGGGCGCGGGATCAGCCCCAGCATTTT.

The sample holds a few counts of this clone. The J gene is TRBJ1-1, the V gene TRBV12-5; perhaps TRBD1 as D (6 bases). The V end was cut by 6 bases, the J end by 5 bases, with 16 bases between. Germline V gene sequence: CDR1 LGHNT, CDR2 FRNRAP. The CDR3 runs to 14 residues. In DNA form, the CDR3 reads TGTGCTAGTGGCCGACAGGACTTGGGTACTGAAGCTTTCTTT. This translates into CASGRQDLGTEAFF.

This clone was seen more than once but under ten times. The chain joins TRBV5-6 to TRBJ2-5; 8 nucleotides match TRBD2. CDR1 SGHDT and CDR2 YYEEEE come from the germline V gene. V trimming: 4 bases; J trimming: 2 bases; junction bases outside the gene matches: 7. This CDR3 region has 15 residues. The CDR3 coding sequence is TGTGCCAGCAGCCCGGGCGGGGGGCAACAAGAGACCCAGTACTTC. Its translation: CASSPGGGQQETQYF.

The genes are TRBV30 and TRBJ1-1, with no clear D. Trimming took off 0 bases at V and 2 bases at J, with 13 bases between the two ends. The germline CDR1 and CDR2 sequences are GTSNPN and SVGIG (reference sequence). The CDR3 runs 15 residues. The CDR3 coding sequence is TGTGCCTGGAGTGTACGAGGCGGCAGAAACACTGAAGCTTTCTTT. Translated, it gives CAWSVRGGRNTEAFF.

V usage is TRBV30 and J usage is TRBJ1-5; TRBD1 matches 7 bases. The CDR3 spans 14 residues. The junction had 4 bases not matched to a gene; V was cut back by 0 bases and J by 5 bases. Germline CDR1 is GTSNPN and CDR2 is SVGIG (reference sequence). DNA of the CDR3: TGTGCCTGGAGTGTAACTACAGGGGATCAGCCCCAGCATTTT. Translation gives CAWSVTTGDQPQHF.

The chain has TRBV15 and TRBJ1-1; unclear D gene. V lost 1 base to trimming and J lost 4 bases, with 10 bases between them. There are 14 residues in the CDR3. Germline values: CDR1 LNHNV, CDR2 YYDKDF (reference sequence). The CDR3 sequence is CATSRVVGVTEAFF. The CDR3 nucleotides read TGTGCCACCAGCAGAGTGGTAGGAGTCACTGAAGCTTTCTTT. The full variable domain, rest sourced from reference TRBV15 and TRBJ1-1, is DAMVIQNPRYQVTQFGKPVTLSCSQTLNHNVMYWYQQKSSQAPKLLFHYYDKDFNNEADTPDNFQSRRPNTSFCFLDIRSPGLGDTAMYLCATSRVVGVTEAFFGQGTRLTVV.

In this sample, this clone turned up a few times. This rearrangement joins TRBV29-1 to TRBJ2-7; TRBD2 matches 12 bases. With V trimmed by 4 bases and J by 4 bases, 17 bases remained unmatched. This CDR3 comprises 18 residues. In germline, CDR1 is SQVTM, CDR2 ANQGSEA. CDR3 in DNA: TGCAGCGTTGGTTCTCCCGGACAGCGGACTAGCGGGGCTTACGAGCAGTACTTC. Translated: CSVGSPGQRTSGAYEQYF.

The chain combines TRBV2 with TRBJ2-1; D call uncertain. V dropped 6 bases and J dropped 8 bases, with 20 bases sitting between them. The CDR3 totals 15 residues. Per germline, CDR1 SNHLY and CDR2 FYNNEI. For the CDR3, the DNA is TGTGCCAGCAGGGCTAGGCTCCTTATGCGGCATGAGCAGTTCTTC. Protein product: CASRARLLMRHEQFF.

This clone was counted a few times. The gene calls are TRBV10-3 and TRBJ2-6; maybe TRBD1 (5 bases). Germline values: CDR1 ENHRY, CDR2 SYGVKD. The CDR3 is made up of 15 amino acids. V lost 6 bases to trimming and J lost 4 bases, with 13 bases between them. The CDR3 coding sequence is TGTGCCATCAGCGACAGTCCCCTCGGGGCCAACGTCCTGACTTTC. As protein: CAISDSPLGANVLTF.

This clone has just a few counts. The V and J genes are TRBV6-6 and TRBJ1-6; TRBD1 matches at 8 bases. CDR1 is MNHNY and CDR2 is SVGAGI in the germline V gene (reference sequence). Germline trimming cut 7 bases from V and 9 bases from J; bases unmatched to any gene: 11. CDR3 length: 15 residues. CDR3 loop: CASKKEQGGSSPLHF. The CDR3 DNA reads as TGTGCCAGCAAGAAGGAACAGGGGGGGAGTTCACCCCTCCACTTT.

J is TRBJ2-5 and V is TRBV4-2; perhaps TRBD2 as D (8 bases). Germline V gene sequence: CDR1 LGHNA, CDR2 YNFKEQ. This CDR3 spans 17 amino acids. V was cut by 1 base and J by 2 bases, with 17 bases left in between. CDR3 amino acids: CASSQGGTAGEQETQYF. The CDR3 coding sequence is TGTGCCAGCAGCCAAGGAGGGACAGCGGGGGAACAAGAGACCCAGTACTTC.

This clone appeared a few times. The CDR3 DNA follows: TGTGCCCTCCCGAGGGGGGGGGCCTGGAATGAGCAGTTCTTC. Translating gives CALPRGGAWNEQFF. The J gene is TRBJ2-1, the V gene TRBV7-9, with TRBD2 as a possible D gene (7 bases). Trimming removed 11 bases from V and 7 bases from J, with 21 bases in between. Germline V gene sequence: CDR1 SEHNR, CDR2 FQNEAQ (reference sequence). This CDR3 comprises 14 residues.

This clone was seen only a few times. This chain uses TRBV10-2 with TRBJ2-4, with a weak D call TRBD2 (5 bases). The CDR3 length is 14 residues. Germline V CDR1 and CDR2: WSHSY, SAAADI. V lost 7 bases and J 5 bases, leaving 15 bases between the germline ends. CDR3 sequence (DNA): TGCGCCAGCAAAGGGTGGCTAGCAGAAAACATTCAGTACTTC. It encodes CASKGWLAENIQYF.

V gene TRBV4-1 combines with J gene TRBJ2-7; D gene ambiguous. The V and J ends lost 0 bases and 3 bases respectively, with 12 bases between them. The CDR3 covers 15 residues. CDR1 and CDR2 from the germline V gene are MGHRA and YSYEKL. In nucleotides, the CDR3 is TGCGCCAGCAGCCAAGATGAGGTGGCTTTCTACGAGCAGTACTTC. It translates to CASSQDEVAFYEQYF.

The chain combines TRBV7-2 with TRBJ2-2; no firm D call. V was pared by 3 bases and J by 0 bases, with 5 bases between. Germline lookup yields CDR1 SGHTA and CDR2 FQGNSA. The CDR3 loop spans 14 amino acids. DNA of the CDR3: TGTGCCAGCAGCTTTCGAGCGAACACCGGGGAGCTGTTTTTT. It codes for CASSFRANTGELFF. The whole variable domain, filled in from reference TRBV7-2 and TRBJ2-2, reads GAGVSQSPSNKVTEKGKDVELRCDPISGHTALYWYRQSLGQGLEFLIYFQGNSAPDKSGLPSDRFSAERTGGSVSTLTIQRTQQEDSAVYLCASSFRANTGELFFGEGSRLTVL.

The rearrangement links TRBV7-9 to TRBJ1-1, with D possibly being TRBD1 (5 bases). V was pared by 5 bases and J by 0 bases, with 16 bases between. The CDR3 sequence is 16 residues long. Germline V gene data show CDR1 as SEHNR and CDR2 as FQNEAQ (reference sequence). The CDR3, as DNA: TGTGCCAGCAGCCAAGGGACGTACAGAATGAACACTGAAGCTTTCTTT. It yields the protein CASSQGTYRMNTEAFF.

This clone has more than one count but fewer than ten. The chain employs TRBV12-5 and TRBJ1-2; D may be TRBD1 (5 bases). Germline V lookup: CDR1 LGHNT, CDR2 FRNRAP. The CDR3 has 13 amino acids. The V end was cut by 8 bases, the J end by 6 bases, with 16 bases between. The CDR3 DNA reads as TGTGCTAGTACCCGCTTGGGGGTGGATGGCTACACCTTC. Amino acids: CASTRLGVDGYTF.

V and J are TRBV29-1 and TRBJ2-5, with 9 positions matching TRBD1. The DNA end lines up better with TRBJ2-7; the J call may be wrong. Looked up from germline, CDR1 is SQVTM and CDR2 is ANQGSEA. The CDR3 length is 13 residues. The chain's CDR3 is CSADMGQGSEQYF. CDR3 DNA sequence: TGCAGCGCAGATATGGGACAGGGCAGCGAGCAGTACTTC.

The V and J genes are TRBV7-8 and TRBJ1-2; 8 bases fit TRBD1. From germline, CDR1 is SGHVS and CDR2 FQNEAQ. After removal of 5 bases from V and 3 bases from J, the junction contained 2 bases not matched to a gene. The CDR3 is 13 residues long. The CDR3 DNA follows: TGTGCCAGCAGCGGGACAGGCCACTATGGCTACACCTTC. It codes for CASSGTGHYGYTF.

This clone was seen a handful of times. This sample includes further DNA sequences coding for the same CDR3. The genes are TRBV6-1 and TRBJ1-6; no clear D gene. The CDR3 has 14 amino acids. V was shortened by 3 bases and J by 0 bases, with 3 bases between the two germline ends. Germline values: CDR1 MNHNS, CDR2 SASEGT. CDR3 DNA sequence: TGTGCCAGCAGTGATGGCTCCTATAATTCACCCCTCCACTTT. It translates to CASSDGSYNSPLHF.

This chain uses TRBV10-3 with TRBJ1-2; TRBD1 agrees at 7 bases. The CDR3 consists of 15 residues. The V segment lost 10 bases and the J segment 6 bases; nucleotides outside the gene matches: 17. Germline V gene lookup returns CDR1 ENHRY and CDR2 SYGVKD. The CDR3 DNA is TGTGCCACCTCCCGAGGGCCAGGGGGGACGGATGGCTACACCTTC. It translates to CATSRGPGGTDGYTF.

V gene TRBV27 combines with J gene TRBJ2-5, with no clear D. V lost 3 bases and J 0 bases, leaving 5 bases between the germline ends. Germline V gives CDR1 MNHEY, CDR2 SMNVEV (reference sequence). CDR3 length: 13 amino acids. The CDR3 here is CASSFSYQETQYF. CDR3 in DNA: TGTGCCAGCAGTTTTTCCTACCAAGAGACCCAGTACTTC.